What follows are 28 T cell receptor beta chains derived from one specimen sequenced in a study of metastatic and nonmetastatic thyroid tumors (dated by TCRdb to about 2020). The library relied on PCR. The sequencer was an Illumina HiSeq 4000. The public reads were quality trimmed at Q25 with fastp and then assembled into clones with MiXCR by TCRdb, keeping productive beta chains. The sample table lists approximately 26,000 clones, approximately 13% of them with a count of one. Of the sample, nearly 5% is held by the ten largest clones. No treatment had been received by any patient before thyroid surgery. Sequenced sample: blood. These receptors were obtained from a female donor with papillary thyroid cancer or a benign thyroid nodule (not recorded which). Some clones in this sample may be carry-over from other donors' samples.

This clone was counted at least ten times. The genes are TRBV7-9 and TRBJ1-2, with D possibly being TRBD1 (5 bases). V shed 8 bases and J shed 3 bases, with 16 bases lying between them. Germline CDR1 reads SEHNR; CDR2 reads FQNEAQ (reference sequence). The CDR3 contains 14 residues. This chain's CDR3 is CASGGEDGDYGYTF. The CDR3 DNA sequence: TGTGCCAGCGGGGGGGAGGACGGCGACTATGGCTACACCTTC.

The gene calls are TRBV19 and TRBJ2-7, with D maybe TRBD1 (6 bases). V lost 5 bases and J lost 4, with 15 bases in between. The CDR3 is 14 residues long. CDR1 LNHDA and CDR2 SQIVND come from the germline V gene (reference sequence). The DNA of the CDR3 is TGTGCCAGTAGTGTGGACAGTGCTCCTTACGAGCAGTACTTC. Its translation: CASSVDSAPYEQYF.

This clone ranks as medium-sized (0.01 to 0.1%). CDR3: CSARDRTVYEQYF. The CDR3 DNA follows: TGCAGTGCTAGAGATCGGACAGTCTACGAGCAGTACTTC. The V and J genes are TRBV20-1 and TRBJ2-7, with D perhaps matching TRBD1 (6 bases). V shed 0 bases and J shed 3 bases, with 9 bases lying between them. The CDR3 runs to 13 residues. Germline V gene data show CDR1 as DFQATT and CDR2 as SNEGSKA (reference sequence).

The sample holds many counts of this clone. The chain employs TRBV7-8 and TRBJ2-1; 9 bases fit TRBD2. The CDR3 is 17 residues long. The V gene end was trimmed by 2 bases and the J gene end by 9 bases; junction bases not matched to a gene: 14. Germline V gene sequence: CDR1 SGHVS, CDR2 FQNEAQ. The CDR3 reads CASSLIPLVAGDVEQFF. In DNA form, the CDR3 reads TGTGCCAGCAGCTTAATCCCCTTGGTAGCGGGAGATGTTGAGCAGTTCTTC.

This clone was counted many times. The chain combines TRBV19 with TRBJ2-1, with D unresolved. Germline CDR1 LNHDA, CDR2 SQIVND (reference sequence). CDR3 length: 11 residues. Trimming removed 5 bases at V and 4 bases at J, with 3 bases between. CDR3 coding DNA: TGTGCCAGTAGTTCATACAATGAGCAGTTCTTC. Translating gives CASSSYNEQFF.

This clone has ten or more counts. The genes are TRBV28 and TRBJ1-4, with D possibly matching TRBD1 (5 bases). The CDR3 extends over 14 amino acids. Trimming took 6 bases from V and 2 from J, leaving 10 bases between them. Germline V CDR1 and CDR2: MDHEN, SYDVKM. The CDR3 coding sequence is TGTGCCAGCAGCGGGACGGGGACTAATGAAAAACTGTTTTTT. Its translation is CASSGTGTNEKLFF.

This clone was detected many times. V usage is TRBV6-5 and J usage is TRBJ2-1, with D perhaps TRBD1 (5 bases). Germline loops: CDR1 MNHEY, CDR2 SVGAGI. Trimming took 5 bases from V and 0 from J, leaving 17 bases between them. The length of the CDR3 is 17 residues. CDR3 coding DNA: TGTGCCAGCAGTCTTGATTCAGGGATGGGCTCCTACAATGAGCAGTTCTTC. Translation: CASSLDSGMGSYNEQFF.

This clone came up many times. The rearrangement uses TRBV28 and TRBJ2-2; D may be TRBD2 (6 bases). Germline lookup yields CDR1 MDHEN and CDR2 SYDVKM. CDR3 size: 16 residues. The V and J ends lost 2 bases and 4 bases respectively, with 14 bases between them. This chain's CDR3 is CASSLVGPGGTGELFF. CDR3 DNA: TGTGCCAGCAGTTTAGTGGGGCCCGGGGGCACCGGGGAGCTGTTTTTT.

This clone was counted many times. V and J are TRBV28 and TRBJ2-7, with D perhaps matching TRBD1 (5 bases). The germline V gene has CDR1 MDHEN and CDR2 SYDVKM. The CDR3 contains 13 residues. The V end lost 5 bases, the J end lost 2 bases, and 10 bases lay between the germline ends. The CDR3 loop reads CASSRTPAYEQYF. As DNA, the CDR3 is TGTGCCAGCAGTCGGACACCTGCCTACGAGCAGTACTTC.

This clone came up many times. The rearrangement links TRBV2 to TRBJ2-7; D remains unclear. From germline, CDR1 is SNHLY and CDR2 FYNNEI. V was trimmed by 6 bases and J by 2 bases, leaving 11 bases between them. This CDR3 spans 13 amino acids. CDR3 nucleotide sequence: TGTGCCAGCAGAACCGACCGGGCCTACGAGCAGTACTTC. It encodes CASRTDRAYEQYF. The entire variable domain, with the rest obtained from reference TRBV2 and TRBJ2-7, is as follows: EPEVTQTPSHQVTQMGQEVILRCVPISNHLYFYWYRQILGQKVEFLVSFYNNEISEKSEIFDDQFSVERPDGSNFTLKIRSTKLEDSAMYFCASRTDRAYEQYFGPGTRLTVT.

This clone was seen many times. This chain links TRBV20-1 with TRBJ2-3, with D perhaps assigned TRBD1 or TRBD2 (6 bases each). V was clipped by 3 bases and J by 1 base, with 17 bases between them. Germline CDR1 and CDR2: DFQATT and SNEGSKA (reference sequence). The CDR3 is 16 amino acids. In nucleotides, the CDR3 is TGCAGTGCTAGGGGGGGCGGGGCCTGGCGCACAGATACGCAGTATTTT. It is translated as CSARGGGAWRTDTQYF.

The V and J genes are TRBV11-2 and TRBJ2-3; D unclear. Per germline, CDR1 SGHAT and CDR2 FQNNGV. CDR3 size: 16 residues. Trimming shortened V by 1 base and J by 2 bases, and 13 bases separated the two germline ends. CDR3 amino acids: CASSLVLFPTTDTQYF. The CDR3 region has the DNA TGTGCCAGCAGCTTAGTGTTGTTTCCAACCACAGATACGCAGTATTTT. The variable domain in full, completed from reference TRBV11-2 and TRBJ2-3, reads EAGVAQSPRYKIIEKRQSVAFWCNPISGHATLYWYQQILGQGPKLLIQFQNNGVVDDSQLPKDRFSAERLKGVDSTLKIQPAKLEDSAVYLCASSLVLFPTTDTQYFGPGTRLTVL.

The chain is built from TRBV18 and TRBJ2-1; 8 bases are shared with TRBD2. Unmatched junction bases numbered 11, after V lost 3 bases and J lost 4 bases. The CDR3 spans 17 residues. The germline V gene has CDR1 KGHSH and CDR2 LQKENI. The CDR3 sequence: CASSPWPSGSVYNEQFF. The CDR3 coding sequence is TGTGCCAGCTCACCGTGGCCGAGCGGGAGTGTATACAATGAGCAGTTCTTC. Supplemented by reference TRBV18 and TRBJ2-1, the full variable domain reads NAGVMQNPRHLVRRRGQEARLRCSPMKGHSHVYWYRQLPEEGLKFMVYLQKENIIDESGMPKERFSAEFPKEGPSILRIQQVVRGDSAAYFCASSPWPSGSVYNEQFFGPGTRLTVL.

Here the CDR3 reads CASSSPASGDYGYTF. DNA of the CDR3: TGTGCCAGCAGCTCCCCCGCATCCGGGGACTATGGCTACACCTTC. V gene TRBV7-9 combines with J gene TRBJ1-2; D remains ambiguous. Deletions cut 4 bases from V and 3 bases from J, with 15 bases between. Per germline, CDR1 SEHNR and CDR2 FQNEAQ (reference sequence). The CDR3 runs to 15 residues. The full variable domain, completed using reference TRBV7-9 and TRBJ1-2, is DTGVSQNPRHKITKRGQNVTFRCDPISEHNRLYWYRQTLGQGPEFLTYFQNEAQLEKSRLLSDRFSAERPKGSFSTLEIQRTEQGDSAMYLCASSSPASGDYGYTFGSGTRLTVV.

This clone was picked up many times. The chain uses TRBV3-1 and TRBJ2-1, with TRBD2 identical over 14 bases. The V gene's germline CDR1 is LGHDT and CDR2 YNNKEL (reference sequence). V shed 3 bases, J shed 2 bases, and the junction held 3 bases outside the gene matches. The CDR3 sequence is 17 residues long. In nucleotides, the CDR3 is TGTGCCAGCAGCCAGGGGACTAGCGGGAGCGCCTACAATGAGCAGTTCTTC. As protein: CASSQGTSGSAYNEQFF.

Concerning this clone: This may arise from a read error, as a much more abundant clone is one base away. CDR3 in amino acids: CTSSPPSTDTQYF. The CDR3 nucleotides are TGTACCAGCTCACCACCAAGCACAGATACGCAGTATTTT. The genes are TRBV18 and TRBJ2-3; no definite D call. Germline loops: CDR1 KGHSH, CDR2 LQKENI. The CDR3 contains 13 residues.

Judged by abundance, this clone is medium-sized. The chain recombines TRBV19 with TRBJ2-3, with 11 bases lining up with TRBD2. V lost 3 bases to trimming and J lost 6 bases; unmatched junction nucleotides: 5. Germline V gene lookup returns CDR1 LNHDA and CDR2 SQIVND (reference sequence). There are 15 residues in the CDR3. CDR3 loop: CASSIGTSGSDTQYF. CDR3 DNA: TGTGCCAGTAGTATTGGGACTAGCGGATCTGATACGCAGTATTTT.

The chain recombines TRBV6-9 with TRBJ2-7; 11 nucleotides agree with TRBD2. Trimming took 3 bases from V and 3 from J; bases not matched to a gene: 7. Per the germline V gene, CDR1 is MNHGY and CDR2 is SVAAGI. The CDR3 is made up of 16 amino acids. The CDR3 reads CASSYQYSGRGYEQYF. The CDR3 nucleotides are TGTGCCAGCAGTTACCAATATAGCGGGAGGGGCTACGAGCAGTACTTC.

This clone was seen many times. This rearrangement joins TRBV11-2 to TRBJ1-4, with TRBD1 matching 9 bases. The germline V gene encodes CDR1 SGHAT and CDR2 FQNNGV. This CDR3 has 15 amino acids. Trimming at V came to 4 bases and at J to 6 bases, leaving 6 bases not matched to a gene. Here the CDR3 reads CASSYHRDRDEKLFF. The CDR3 DNA follows: TGTGCCAGCAGCTACCACCGGGACAGGGATGAAAAACTGTTTTTT.

This clone appeared many times. A much bigger clone sits one base away, suggesting this may be a read error. Distinct nucleotide sequences in the sample also encode this CDR3. The chain couples TRBV6-2 or TRBV6-3 to TRBJ1-5; unclear D gene. This CDR3 contains 16 residues. Germline lookup yields CDR1 MNHEY and CDR2 SVGEGT. CDR3 amino acids: CASSYSAGAFNQPQHF. CDR3 nucleotide sequence: TGTGCCAGCAGTTACTCGGCAGGTGCCTTCAATCAGCCCCAGCACTTT.

This clone was recorded at least ten times. The J gene is TRBJ2-7, the V gene TRBV28; a possible D gene is TRBD1 (7 bases). The CDR3 has 13 amino acids. The germline CDR1 and CDR2 sequences are MDHEN and SYDVKM. The V end lost 8 bases, the J end lost 7 bases, and 18 bases lay between the germline ends. For the CDR3, the DNA is TGTGCCAGCCTGATACAGGGGACTGGGGAGCAGTACTTC. It yields the protein CASLIQGTGEQYF.

This CDR3 reads CASTGNNSPLHF. The CDR3 region has the DNA TGTGCCAGCACGGGGAATAATTCACCCCTCCACTTT. The V call is TRBV6-2 or TRBV6-3, the J call TRBJ1-6, with D hard to call. The CDR3 spans 12 residues. Germline CDR1 MNHEY, CDR2 SVGEGT. Trimming stripped 7 bases from V and 5 bases from J, with 6 bases between.

This clone was detected many times. The chain has TRBV30 and TRBJ2-1; D call uncertain. The CDR3 loop spans 12 amino acids. The V gene lost 0 bases and the J gene lost 6 bases, with 6 bases spanning the gap. Germline lookup yields CDR1 GTSNPN and CDR2 SVGIG (reference sequence). CDR3 DNA sequence: TGTGCCTGGAGTGTTACGGCCAATGAGCAGTTCTTC. Translating it yields CAWSVTANEQFF.

This clone was counted ten times or more. The V and J genes are TRBV12-5 and TRBJ2-7; TRBD1 or TRBD2 may be the D gene (5 bases each). The V gene's germline CDR1 is LGHNT and CDR2 FRNRAP. This CDR3 spans 14 amino acids. V was cut by 7 bases and J by 1 base, with 14 bases left in between. CDR3 DNA sequence: TGTGCTAGTGCCCCACCGGGGCAGTCCTACGAGCAGTACTTC. Amino acids: CASAPPGQSYEQYF.

In this sample, this clone turned up many times. This chain joins TRBV6-2 or TRBV6-3 and TRBJ2-1, with D unresolved. V lost 6 bases and J lost 10, with 13 bases in between. The CDR3 spans 12 residues. Looked up from germline, CDR1 is MNHEY and CDR2 is SVGEGT. This CDR3 is CASRDESMEQFF. The CDR3 DNA reads TGTGCCAGCAGGGACGAATCAATGGAGCAGTTCTTC.

This clone was counted ten times or more. The V and J genes are TRBV20-1 and TRBJ2-3; 12 bases are a match to TRBD2. This CDR3 has 14 amino acids. With V trimmed by 6 bases and J by 5 bases, 6 bases remained unmatched. CDR1 is DFQATT and CDR2 is SNEGSKA in the germline V gene (reference sequence). CDR3 nucleotides: TGCAGTGCGAGACTAGCGGGAGTTCTAGATACGCAGTATTTT. Translation gives CSARLAGVLDTQYF.

This chain joins TRBV30 and TRBJ2-7, with D possibly TRBD2 on 5 matching bases. Trimming took off 1 base at V and 6 bases at J, with 13 bases between the two ends. The CDR3 totals 13 residues. Per the germline V gene, CDR1 is GTSNPN and CDR2 is SVGIG (reference sequence). The CDR3 here is CAWSEDSPSEQYF. CDR3 coding DNA: TGTGCCTGGAGTGAGGACTCACCTAGCGAGCAGTACTTC.

This clone was counted many times. V and J are TRBV30 and TRBJ1-6; D ambiguous. This CDR3 spans 13 amino acids. V gave up 1 base and J gave up 7 bases, with 8 bases separating them. Germline-derived CDR1 and CDR2 are GTSNPN and SVGIG (reference sequence). CDR3 protein: CAWSEAANSPLHF. In DNA form, the CDR3 reads TGTGCCTGGAGTGAGGCTGCAAATTCACCCCTCCACTTT.